These 10 T cell receptor beta chains share one sample of origin, sequenced in a study of T-cell memory formation after mild COVID-19. TCRdb processed the 5' RACE reads anew with MiXCR; each CDR3 protein has one entry. The sample has over 150,000 distinct CDR3 sequences; about a fifth are singletons. The sample taken for sequencing was PBMCs or a T cell subset sorted from them (not recorded which). Receptors originate from an adult woman who had mild COVID-19 (a few samples of this study predate the infection). Cell type and time point are not known.

This clonotype was recorded a few times. This chain joins TRBV20-1 and TRBJ2-7, with 7 nucleotides matching TRBD1. The CDR3 sequence is 14 residues long. The germline V gene encodes CDR1 DFQATT and CDR2 SNEGSKA (reference sequence). The V gene end was trimmed by 1 base and the J gene end by 5 bases; junction bases not matched to a gene: 8. The CDR3 is CSARVPGQRNEQYF. In nucleotides, the CDR3 is TGCAGTGCTAGAGTTCCGGGACAGCGTAACGAGCAGTACTTC.

The rearrangement uses TRBV12-3 or TRBV12-4 and TRBJ2-1; TRBD2 agrees at 8 bases. This CDR3 is 12 amino acids long. Germline trimming cut 8 bases from V and 9 bases from J; bases unmatched to any gene: 6. The CDR3 protein is CASGTSIVEQFF. In nucleotides, the CDR3 is TGTGCCAGCGGGACTAGTATTGTTGAGCAGTTCTTC.

This clonotype was seen at least ten times. The chain combines TRBV7-6 with TRBJ2-7; the D is unclear. Germline-derived CDR1 and CDR2 are SGHVS and FNYEAQ. V dropped 5 bases and J dropped 7 bases, with 15 bases sitting between them. The length of the CDR3 is 13 residues. CDR3 in amino acids: CASSETPSREQYF. Written as DNA, the CDR3 is TGTGCCAGCAGCGAGACTCCCTCCCGAGAGCAGTACTTC.

The chain is built from TRBV24-1 and TRBJ1-2; 10 bases align to TRBD1. This CDR3 comprises 18 residues. Germline V gene data show CDR1 as KGHDR and CDR2 as SFDVKD. The V segment lost 3 bases and the J segment 7 bases; nucleotides outside the gene matches: 16. The CDR3, as DNA: TGTGCCACCAGTGATGCCCGTGGTGGGCCGGGACAGGGGTCTGGCTACACCTTC. Protein product: CATSDARGGPGQGSGYTF.

The genes are TRBV2 and TRBJ1-2; weak D call: TRBD1 (6 bases). V was shortened by 11 bases and J by 3 bases, with 7 bases between the two germline ends. Per the germline V gene, CDR1 is SNHLY and CDR2 is FYNNEI. CDR3 length: 10 amino acids. The CDR3 sequence is CAGGYYGYTF. The CDR3 region has the DNA TGTGCCGGGGGCTACTATGGCTACACCTTC.

This clonotype was recorded a few times. The V gene is TRBV12-3 or TRBV12-4, the J gene TRBJ1-5; D call uncertain. V dropped 3 bases and J dropped 9 bases, with 9 bases sitting between them. CDR3 size: 12 residues. This CDR3 is CASSFGPLPQHF. The CDR3 DNA reads TGTGCCAGCAGTTTTGGCCCCCTGCCCCAGCATTTT.

CDR3 coding DNA: TGTGCCAGCAGTGAGCCCCGGACAGGGAGAAACATTCAGTACTTC. This translates into CASSEPRTGRNIQYF. The chain joins TRBV2 to TRBJ2-4; 8 bases map to TRBD1. This CDR3 has 15 residues. The germline gives CDR1 SNHLY, CDR2 FYNNEI. With 3 bases clipped from V and 6 bases from J, the junction kept 7 bases outside the gene matches.

CDR3 DNA sequence: TGCGCCAGCAGCGGGGGAATAGCTACAGATACGCAGTATTTT. Its translation is CASSGGIATDTQYF. The gene calls are TRBV4-1 and TRBJ2-3; either TRBD1 or TRBD2 may fit D (5 bases each). Germline V gene data show CDR1 as MGHRA and CDR2 as YSYEKL. This CDR3 region has 14 residues. Between the trimmed V and J ends, which lost 5 bases and 3 bases, there was a span of 12 bases.

The chain links TRBV20-1 to TRBJ1-2, with 9 positions matching TRBD1. CDR1 is DFQATT and CDR2 is SNEGSKA in the germline V gene (reference sequence). This CDR3 is 13 amino acids long. V shed 5 bases and J 2 bases; nucleotides not matched to a gene: 3. DNA of the CDR3: TGCAGTGCTTGGACAGGGGTGAACTATGGCTACACCTTC. It encodes CSAWTGVNYGYTF.

This chain links TRBV4-1 with TRBJ1-1; the match to TRBD1 covers 8 bases. The trim removed 1 base at V and 2 bases at J, leaving 3 bases unmatched. The CDR3 length is 15 residues. The germline V gene encodes CDR1 MGHRA and CDR2 YSYEKL. As DNA, the CDR3 is TGCGCCAGCAGCCAAGCCGGGACAGGAAACACTGAAGCTTTCTTT. Its protein product is CASSQAGTGNTEAFF.